This passage covers 17 T cell receptor beta chains from one sample sequenced in a study of T cell responses to AZD1222 COVID-19 vaccine. Only in-frame clones appear in the TCRdb table, and some are missing; sequencing was by immunoSEQ multiplex PCR. The sample lists over 110,000 clones, roughly 90% occurring once. Here the sequenced sample was peripheral blood, taken on day 0 of AZD1222 vaccination. These receptor sequences come from an adult in good health.

V usage is TRBV28 and J usage is TRBJ1-5, with D possibly matching TRBD1 (5 bases). CDR3 length: 17 amino acids. The V gene lost 5 bases and the J gene lost 0 bases, with 17 bases spanning the gap. CDR1 and CDR2 from the germline V gene are MDHEN and SYDVKM. CDR3 sequence reads: CASSQGTGTDSNQPQHF. DNA of the CDR3: TGTGCCAGCAGTCAAGGGACCGGGACGGATAGCAATCAGCCCCAGCATTTT.

The chain couples TRBV19 to TRBJ1-1; D may be TRBD1 (6 bases). Germline lookup yields CDR1 LNHDA and CDR2 SQIVND (reference sequence). Trimming stripped 8 bases from V and 1 base from J, with 20 bases between. The CDR3 runs to 16 residues. CDR3: CASWGQRGRENTEAFF. The CDR3 DNA is TGTGCCAGTTGGGGCCAAAGGGGGAGAGAGAACACTGAAGCTTTCTTT. Looking up the rest from reference TRBV19 and TRBJ1-1 gives the full variable domain: DGGITQSPKYLFRKEGQNVTLSCEQNLNHDAMYWYRQDPGQGLRLIYYSQIVNDFQKGDIAEGYSVSREKKESFPLTVTSAQKNPTAFYLCASWGQRGRENTEAFFGQGTRLTVV.

The chain uses TRBV3-1 (or the pseudogene TRBV3-2) and TRBJ2-3; D not certain. The ends were cut back, 6 bases at V and 0 bases at J, with 16 bases in the middle. This CDR3 is 16 amino acids long. Looked up from germline, CDR1 is LGHDT and CDR2 is YNNKEL (reference sequence). This chain's CDR3 is CASSVTPHQSTDTQYF. The CDR3 region has the DNA TGTGCCAGCAGTGTGACTCCCCACCAGAGCACAGATACGCAGTATTTT.

This chain links TRBV30 with TRBJ1-5; no clear D gene. Between the trimmed V and J ends, which lost 1 base and 4 bases, there was a span of 5 bases. This CDR3 spans 12 amino acids. Germline V lookup: CDR1 GTSNPN, CDR2 SVGIG (reference sequence). The CDR3 protein is CAWSEPNQPQHF. The DNA of the CDR3 is TGTGCCTGGAGTGAGCCGAATCAGCCCCAGCATTTT.

The V gene is TRBV2, the J gene TRBJ1-1, with 8 bases aligning to TRBD1. The germline V gene encodes CDR1 SNHLY and CDR2 FYNNEI. This CDR3 is built from 12 residues. V shed 4 bases, J shed 11 bases, and the junction held 6 bases outside the gene matches. The CDR3 DNA sequence: TGTGCCAGCAGTGGACAGGGGTACGATGCTTTCTTT. This translates into CASSGQGYDAFF.

The chain employs TRBV25-1 and TRBJ1-5, with unresolved D. CDR1 is MGHDK, CDR2 SYGVNS, per germline. CDR3 size: 12 residues. Trimming pared 5 bases from V and 7 bases from J, leaving 9 bases between. The CDR3 nucleotides read TGTGCCAGCAGTACCCTGGGCCAGCCCCAGCATTTT. Encoded protein: CASSTLGQPQHF.

The V and J genes are TRBV4-1 and TRBJ2-7; the match to TRBD1 covers 8 bases. The CDR3 totals 15 residues. Trimming cost V 2 bases and J 0 bases; bases outside gene matches: 3. Germline CDR1 reads MGHRA; CDR2 reads YSYEKL. The CDR3 bases are TGCGCCAGCAGCCAACCCGGACAGGGCTCCTACGAGCAGTACTTC. This encodes CASSQPGQGSYEQYF.

In its sample, this clone was seen once. V usage is TRBV13 and J usage is TRBJ2-1, with TRBD2 matching 7 bases. Germline V gives CDR1 PRHDT, CDR2 FYEKMQ (reference sequence). The CDR3 is 13 amino acids. The V gene end was trimmed by 8 bases and the J gene end by 5 bases; junction bases not matched to a gene: 6. The CDR3 sequence: CASGKRENNEQFF. In DNA form, the CDR3 reads TGTGCCAGCGGCAAGCGGGAAAACAATGAGCAGTTCTTC.

The V call is TRBV12-3 or TRBV12-4, the J call TRBJ1-2, with D uncertain. The CDR3 is 13 amino acids. The germline V and J ends were trimmed by 3 bases and 0 bases, with 5 bases remaining between them. The CDR3 DNA reads as TGTGCCAGCAGTTTGGCAGCTAACTATGGCTACACCTTC. The encoded protein is CASSLAANYGYTF.

The chain uses TRBV11-2 and TRBJ2-5, with D tentatively TRBD1 (7 bases). Looked up from germline, CDR1 is SGHAT and CDR2 is FQNNGV. CDR3 length: 14 amino acids. Trimming removed 8 bases at V and 5 bases at J, with 18 bases between. Here the CDR3 reads CASRSEGAWETQYF. CDR3 DNA: TGTGCCAGCCGATCGGAGGGGGCCTGGGAGACCCAGTACTTC.

The V call is TRBV9, the J call TRBJ1-3; D is unclear. The germline CDR1 and CDR2 sequences are SGDLS and YYNGEE. This CDR3 has 16 residues. Trimming left V 3 bases short and J 0 bases short, with 13 bases between. CDR3 nucleotides: TGTGCCAGCAGCGCGGCGAGGGCTAACTCTGGAAACACCATATATTTT. Translating gives CASSAARANSGNTIYF.

J is TRBJ2-7 and V is TRBV12-5; 7 bases are a match to TRBD1. Germline lookup yields CDR1 LGHNT and CDR2 FRNRAP. V lost 3 bases to trimming and J lost 2 bases; unmatched junction nucleotides: 13. The CDR3 has 17 residues. CDR3 sequence (DNA): TGTGCTAGTGGTTTCTGGTACGGGTGGACAGGCCCCTACGAGCAGTACTTC. Translating gives CASGFWYGWTGPYEQYF.

The genes are TRBV4-1 and TRBJ2-3; no clear D gene. CDR3 length equals 17 residues. Trimming cost V 0 bases and J 5 bases, with 18 bases left between them. Germline CDR1 is MGHRA and CDR2 is YSYEKL. CDR3 amino acids: CASSQDRSRPSGDTQYF. The CDR3 DNA follows: TGCGCCAGCAGCCAAGATAGGAGTCGCCCTTCGGGAGATACGCAGTATTTT.

The chain has TRBV15 and TRBJ2-2; D remains ambiguous. The V gene lost 0 bases and the J gene lost 6 bases, with 14 bases spanning the gap. Per germline, CDR1 LNHNV and CDR2 YYDKDF (reference sequence). CDR3 size: 16 residues. The CDR3 DNA sequence: TGTGCCACCAGCAGAGATCTAGGTTTGTTGGCCGGGGAGCTGTTTTTT. Residues: CATSRDLGLLAGELFF. Supplemented by reference TRBV15 and TRBJ2-2, the full variable domain reads DAMVIQNPRYQVTQFGKPVTLSCSQTLNHNVMYWYQQKSSQAPKLLFHYYDKDFNNEADTPDNFQSRRPNTSFCFLDIRSPGLGDTAMYLCATSRDLGLLAGELFFGEGSRLTVL.

This clone was detected only once. The rearrangement links TRBV11-3 to TRBJ2-3; D possibly matches TRBD1 or TRBD2 (5 bases each). Germline V lookup: CDR1 SGHNT, CDR2 YENEEA. The CDR3 extends over 17 amino acids. The V and J ends lost 1 base and 0 bases respectively, with 14 bases between them. The CDR3 loop is CASSLVSGGPSTDTQYF. The DNA for the CDR3 is TGTGCCAGCAGCTTAGTATCTGGGGGTCCAAGCACAGATACGCAGTATTTT.

The rearrangement links TRBV27 to TRBJ2-3, with 9 positions matching TRBD2. J lost 5 bases, V lost 3 bases, and 9 bases had no gene match. This CDR3 contains 16 residues. Germline CDR1 and CDR2: MNHEY and SMNVEV (reference sequence). The CDR3 is CASSFRGRALGDTQYF. The CDR3 DNA reads as TGTGCCAGCAGTTTCCGCGGGAGGGCCTTGGGAGATACGCAGTATTTT.

This sequence joins TRBV18 and TRBJ1-3; possible D gene TRBD1, 6 bases. Between the trimmed V and J ends, which lost 6 bases and 0 bases, there was a span of 15 bases. CDR1 and CDR2 from the germline V gene are KGHSH and LQKENI. There are 16 residues in the CDR3. This CDR3 is CASSHNRAYSGNTIYF. In DNA, the CDR3 is TGTGCCAGCTCGCACAACAGGGCCTACTCTGGAAACACCATATATTTT.